The present TCR beta chain was sequenced within a study of shared clonotypes between healthy human individuals. CD8 cells regarded as naive lacked CD45RO, were positively chosen for CCR7, and omitted terminally differentiated effector memory CD45RA+ cells. The donors were adults (healthy and HIV-negative) with no recent acute infections or vaccinations. This CDR3 comprises 15 residues. Germline CDR1 is MGHRA and CDR2 is YSYEKL. Trimming shortened V by 1 base and J by 0 bases, and 8 bases separated the two germline ends. The table came from immunoSEQ multiplex PCR; TCRdb's copy has only in-frame clones and leaves some out. This sample has about 580,000 clones; roughly 98% occur once, and the top ten carry approximately 0.33%.

The TCR originated in a man younger than 40 in good health. Sequenced material: naive CD8+ T cells sorted from blood. The chain employs TRBV4-1 and TRBJ2-3; D call uncertain. CDR3 sequence reads: CASSQAQSSTDTQYF. CDR3 sequence (DNA): TGCGCCAGCAGCCAAGCTCAGAGCAGCACAGATACGCAGTATTTT.